The present TCR beta chain was sequenced within a study of blood T cells in healthy people across ages. Turning to the study itself: About one barcoded beta molecule per two T cells was the capture yield of template switching. Findings and limits, study-wide: Naive and antigen-experienced cells were not separated, limiting conclusive comparison. When set beside aged donors, long-lived donors presented more naive CD4+ cells and higher diversity.

Through a sample-barcoded 5' primer and a J-beta primer mix, a second PCR was run for roughly 6 to 12 cycles. MiXCR was run by TCRdb on the 5' RACE reads, yielding one entry per CDR3 protein. The table includes some 370,000 distinct CDR3 sequences, approximately 52% detected once. The CDR3 has 12 amino acids. In germline, CDR1 is DFQATT, CDR2 SNEGSKA (reference sequence). V lost 1 base and J lost 8, with 9 bases in between. Note on this clonotype: Its antigen is not identified.

Every donor provided roughly 9.1 milliliters of peripheral blood. Specimen: blood. This TCR was recovered from a man between 60 and 75 years old in good health. The V call is TRBV20-1, the J call TRBJ2-1; D not resolved. This chain's CDR3 is CSARAEIYEQFF. In nucleotides, the CDR3 is TGCAGTGCTAGAGCGGAGATCTATGAGCAGTTCTTC.